These 21 T cell receptor beta chains originate from one sample sequenced in a study of control samples from healthy donors and cancer patients. The protocol was immunoSEQ multiplex PCR, while the TCRdb copy is restricted to in-frame clones and leaves out a portion. The profile covers approximately 58,000 clones, with around 87% appearing a single time and 10% to 15% taken by the ten largest. The sequencing input was PBMCs. The receptors derive from a woman aged 55-75 years with lung cancer.

The chain combines TRBV9 with TRBJ2-7; 9 bases line up with TRBD1. CDR1 is SGDLS and CDR2 is YYNGEE in the germline V gene. The trim removed 4 bases at V and 6 bases at J, leaving 11 bases unmatched. The CDR3 is 15 amino acids. The CDR3 loop is CASSPGGQGLGEQYF. CDR3 DNA sequence: TGTGCCAGCAGCCCCGGGGGACAGGGATTGGGCGAGCAGTACTTC.

This chain uses TRBV28 with TRBJ1-3; perhaps TRBD1 as D (5 bases). The CDR3 is 17 amino acids. V was clipped by 5 bases and J by 2 bases, with 19 bases between them. From germline, CDR1 is MDHEN and CDR2 SYDVKM. CDR3 sequence: CASSVLGADLAGNTIYF. Written as DNA, the CDR3 is TGTGCCAGCAGTGTGCTTGGGGCCGATTTGGCTGGAAACACCATATATTTT.

The gene calls are TRBV19 and TRBJ2-3; a possible D gene is TRBD2 (5 bases). The length of the CDR3 is 15 residues. Between the trimmed V and J ends, which lost 5 bases and 0 bases, there was a span of 12 bases. CDR1 and CDR2 from the germline V gene are LNHDA and SQIVND (reference sequence). CDR3 DNA sequence: TGTGCCAGTAGTCGTGCGACTACTAGCACAGATACGCAGTATTTT. Its protein product is CASSRATTSTDTQYF. Full variable domain (remainder filled in from reference TRBV19 and TRBJ2-3): DGGITQSPKYLFRKEGQNVTLSCEQNLNHDAMYWYRQDPGQGLRLIYYSQIVNDFQKGDIAEGYSVSREKKESFPLTVTSAQKNPTAFYLCASSRATTSTDTQYFGPGTRLTVL.

The gene calls are TRBV27 and TRBJ1-1, with D possibly matching TRBD1 (5 bases). The V end was cut by 6 bases, the J end by 10 bases, with 12 bases between. The CDR3 runs to 11 residues. CDR1 and CDR2 from the germline V gene are MNHEY and SMNVEV (reference sequence). The CDR3 coding sequence is TGTGCCAGCAGAAACTTTGGGGCAGCTTTCTTT. Amino acids: CASRNFGAAFF.

V and J are TRBV30 and TRBJ1-5; D unresolved. Germline-derived CDR1 and CDR2 are GTSNPN and SVGIG (reference sequence). The CDR3 has 14 amino acids. V was cut by 2 bases and J by 0 bases, with 8 bases left in between. The CDR3 reads CAWSLGVSNQPQHF. The CDR3 nucleotides are TGTGCCTGGAGTCTAGGAGTTAGCAATCAGCCCCAGCATTTT.

The rearrangement joins TRBV7-9 to TRBJ1-1; 10 nucleotides align to TRBD1. The CDR3 spans 15 residues. J was trimmed by 1 base and V by 10 bases; bases with no gene match: 9. Germline values: CDR1 SEHNR, CDR2 FQNEAQ (reference sequence). The CDR3 DNA sequence: TGTGCCACCAAGGGGACAGGGGACGAGAACACTGAAGCTTTCTTT. Translation gives CATKGTGDENTEAFF.

The table lists this clone with a count of one. The V call is TRBV14, the J call TRBJ1-2; weak D call: TRBD1 (5 bases). V lost 1 base, J lost 5 bases, and 17 bases lay in between. Germline V CDR1 and CDR2: SGHDN, FVKESK. The length of the CDR3 is 16 residues. CDR3 in DNA: TGTGCCAGCAGCCAAGGTGACAGCCTAAATTCTTATGGCTACACCTTC. Translation: CASSQGDSLNSYGYTF.

CDR3 region: CSVVGGTSEQFF. The CDR3, as DNA: TGCAGCGTTGTCGGGGGTACCTCTGAGCAGTTCTTC. The chain couples TRBV29-1 to TRBJ2-1; a weak D match, TRBD2 (6 bases). V was cut by 4 bases and J by 9 bases, with 13 bases left in between. The germline CDR1 and CDR2 sequences are SQVTM and ANQGSEA. CDR3 length equals 12 residues.

The V and J genes are TRBV10-3 and TRBJ1-1; the D gene is possibly TRBD1 (5 bases). This CDR3 spans 14 amino acids. The germline V gene encodes CDR1 ENHRY and CDR2 SYGVKD. V was pared by 5 bases and J by 6 bases, with 16 bases between. The CDR3 nucleotides are TGTGCCATCAGTCTCGGGGCTTCTCGGGCTGAAGCTTTCTTT. It is translated as CAISLGASRAEAFF.

The chain employs TRBV7-2 and TRBJ1-4, with a weak D call TRBD1 (5 bases). Trimming took 2 bases from V and 10 from J, leaving 14 bases between them. Germline V gene data show CDR1 as SGHTA and CDR2 as FQGNSA. The CDR3 contains 14 residues. The CDR3 sequence is CASSLWVRGGKLFF. The CDR3, as DNA: TGTGCCAGCAGCTTATGGGTGAGGGGCGGAAAACTGTTTTTT.

V is TRBV7-2 and J is TRBJ2-5; no clear D gene. Trimming shortened V by 2 bases and J by 2 bases, and 12 bases separated the two germline ends. The CDR3 totals 15 residues. CDR1 is SGHTA and CDR2 is FQGNSA in the germline V gene. The CDR3 DNA follows: TGTGCCAGCAGCTTATATCGGGCGGCTCAAGAGACCCAGTACTTC. Encoded protein: CASSLYRAAQETQYF.

The gene calls are TRBV5-8 and TRBJ1-4; D gene uncertain. Germline-derived CDR1 and CDR2 are SGHTS and YDEGEE. CDR3 size: 16 residues. V was pared by 5 bases and J by 4 bases, with 18 bases between. The CDR3 region is CASRTRGPTLNEKLFF. CDR3 coding DNA: TGTGCCAGCAGAACCCGCGGCCCCACCCTTAATGAAAAACTGTTTTTT. Filled out from reference TRBV5-8 and TRBJ1-4, the complete variable domain reads EAGVTQSPTHLIKTRGQQATLRCSPISGHTSVYWYQQALGLGLQFLLWYDEGEERNRGNFPPRFSGRQFPNYSSELNVNALELEDSALYLCASRTRGPTLNEKLFFGSGTQLSVL.

This clone was seen only once. This sequence joins TRBV28 and TRBJ1-1, with unresolved D. V dropped 7 bases and J dropped 0 bases, with 12 bases sitting between them. Germline assignment: CDR1 MDHEN and CDR2 SYDVKM. The length of the CDR3 is 14 residues. The CDR3 spells CASINEGMNTEAFF. DNA for the CDR3: TGTGCCAGCATTAACGAGGGCATGAACACTGAAGCTTTCTTT.

The J gene is TRBJ2-1, the V gene TRBV5-1; the D call may be TRBD1 or TRBD2 (5 bases each). Germline CDR1 reads SGHRS; CDR2 reads YFSETQ. The CDR3 is 14 amino acids. Deletions cut 3 bases from V and 6 bases from J, with 13 bases between. CDR3 sequence reads: CASSSTGTFNEQFF. The CDR3, as DNA: TGCGCCAGCAGCTCGACCGGGACGTTCAATGAGCAGTTCTTC.

The chain couples TRBV6-2 or TRBV6-3 to TRBJ2-5; 7 nucleotides agree with TRBD2. V lost 2 bases, J lost 1 base, and 7 bases stayed unmatched. Germline CDR1 and CDR2: MNHEY and SVGEGT. This CDR3 has 16 residues. Here the CDR3 reads CASSYPQRGLQETQYF. Written as DNA, the CDR3 is TGTGCCAGCAGTTACCCCCAGCGGGGACTCCAAGAGACCCAGTACTTC.

This clone showed up just once. This rearrangement joins TRBV4-1 to TRBJ2-1, with D perhaps matching TRBD2 (5 bases). The V gene lost 0 bases and the J gene lost 9 bases, with 21 bases spanning the gap. CDR3 length: 17 residues. CDR1 and CDR2 from the germline V gene are MGHRA and YSYEKL. This CDR3 is CASSQDGYEGVAGEQFF. The CDR3 DNA sequence: TGCGCCAGCAGCCAAGATGGTTACGAGGGAGTGGCGGGTGAGCAGTTCTTC.

The chain has TRBV28 and TRBJ2-2; 16 nucleotides line up with TRBD2. The junction had 10 bases not matched to a gene; V was cut back by 6 bases and J by 0 bases. The CDR3 loop spans 20 amino acids. The germline V gene has CDR1 MDHEN and CDR2 SYDVKM. The CDR3 region is CASSSEPGTSGRANTGELFF. The CDR3 nucleotides read TGTGCCAGCAGCAGCGAGCCCGGGACTAGCGGGAGGGCGAACACCGGGGAGCTGTTTTTT.

This chain links TRBV2 with TRBJ1-6, with a weak D call TRBD1 (5 bases). The CDR3 has 14 residues. The ends were cut back, 6 bases at V and 7 bases at J, with 13 bases in the middle. Looked up from germline, CDR1 is SNHLY and CDR2 is FYNNEI. The CDR3 DNA reads as TGTGCCAGCAGAGGGGACGGCGACAATTCACCCCTCCACTTT. Translating it yields CASRGDGDNSPLHF.

This chain joins TRBV18 and TRBJ1-5; D remains ambiguous. The germline CDR1 and CDR2 sequences are KGHSH and LQKENI. Trimming shortened V by 3 bases and J by 4 bases, and 10 bases separated the two germline ends. The CDR3 has 14 residues. The CDR3 region has the DNA TGTGCCAGCTCACCGGACGGAATTAATCAGCCCCAGCATTTT. Translated, it gives CASSPDGINQPQHF.

The chain has TRBV30 and TRBJ1-5; D unresolved. Germline CDR1 is GTSNPN and CDR2 is SVGIG (reference sequence). V lost 3 bases to trimming and J lost 7 bases, with 10 bases between them. The CDR3 totals 12 residues. In DNA, the CDR3 is TGTGCCTGGAGCACGACGGGGCAGCCCCAGCATTTT. Translating it yields CAWSTTGQPQHF.

The rearrangement links TRBV7-2 to TRBJ2-2; D not certain. The length of the CDR3 is 14 residues. Germline V gives CDR1 SGHTA, CDR2 FQGNSA. Trimming left V 2 bases short and J 1 base short, with 5 bases between. This chain's CDR3 is CASSLLGNTGELFF. The DNA of the CDR3 is TGTGCCAGCAGCTTACTGGGGAACACCGGGGAGCTGTTTTTT.